The clone carrying this TCR beta chain was seen at least ten times. This sample was taken from a study of T cells in Graves' hyperthyroidism and ophthalmopathy. TCR beta CDR3 region amplification was performed from RNA transcripts. Researchers ran a first-round RT-PCR on the TCR CDR3 using the HTBI primer set. TCRdb recomputed calls from the multiplex PCR reads with MiXCR, one row per CDR3 protein. This table has about 360,000 distinct CDR3 sequences, roughly an eighth appearing once. Germline lookup yields CDR1 SGHTA and CDR2 FQGNSA. Between the trimmed V and J ends, which lost 2 bases and 4 bases, there was a span of 6 bases. This CDR3 region has 13 residues.

This chain links TRBV7-2 with TRBJ2-1; no clear D. Sequenced: blood. The TCR was taken from a woman between 18 and 29 years old with Graves' hyperthyroidism. CDR3 sequence: CASSLLKYNEQFF. DNA of the CDR3: TGTGCCAGCAGCTTACTCAAGTACAATGAGCAGTTCTTC.